The 30 T cell receptor beta chains reported below all come from one sample, sequenced in a study of control samples from healthy donors and cancer patients. The method was immunoSEQ multiplex PCR; TCRdb's version includes in-frame clones alone and lacks a portion of them. The table shows 130,000 or so clones, with 70% to 90% occurring only once. The sequenced material came from blood. The receptors here all came from a man aged 60-69 years in good health.

This clone was recorded only once. The CDR3 DNA sequence: TGTGCCAGTCGCCGCCGAGGCTCCCATGCAACTAATGAAAAACTGTTTTTT. As protein: CASRRRGSHATNEKLFF. The chain couples TRBV19 to TRBJ1-4; D ambiguous. CDR1 is LNHDA and CDR2 is SQIVND in the germline V gene (reference sequence). The V end lost 8 bases, the J end lost 0 bases, and 19 bases lay between the germline ends. The length of the CDR3 is 17 residues.

The V gene is TRBV6-5, the J gene TRBJ1-1; D is unresolved. There are 12 residues in the CDR3. Trimming left V 6 bases short and J 4 bases short, with 9 bases between. Per germline, CDR1 MNHEY and CDR2 SVGAGI. CDR3: CASRHSSTEAFF. The CDR3 bases are TGTGCCAGCAGACACAGTTCCACTGAAGCTTTCTTT.

This clone showed up just a few times. This chain links TRBV5-1 with TRBJ2-2; 8 bases are shared with TRBD2. The J segment lost 7 bases and the V segment lost 3 bases, leaving 11 bases of the junction unmatched. Germline V lookup: CDR1 SGHRS, CDR2 YFSETQ. The CDR3 extends over 16 amino acids. The CDR3 sequence is CASSSRNGGAVGELFF. CDR3 sequence (DNA): TGCGCCAGCAGCTCCCGGAACGGGGGGGCCGTCGGGGAGCTGTTTTTT.

This rearrangement joins TRBV12-3 or TRBV12-4 to TRBJ2-3; D not certain. The V end lost 3 bases, the J end lost 4 bases, and 2 bases lay between the germline ends. This CDR3 is built from 11 residues. The CDR3 nucleotides are TGTGCCAGCAGTTTTGCAGATACGCAGTATTTT. Protein sequence: CASSFADTQYF.

V gene TRBV6-5 combines with J gene TRBJ1-6; tentative D call: TRBD1 (6 bases). Germline loops: CDR1 MNHEY, CDR2 SVGAGI. There are 14 residues in the CDR3. The V gene lost 2 bases and the J gene lost 10 bases, with 12 bases spanning the gap. Here the CDR3 reads CASSYRQGGSPLHF. Here the CDR3 DNA reads TGTGCCAGCAGTTACCGGCAAGGGGGGTCACCCCTCCACTTT.

The V and J genes are TRBV6-5 and TRBJ2-2, with 9 bases identical to TRBD1. Per the germline V gene, CDR1 is MNHEY and CDR2 is SVGAGI. CDR3 length equals 15 residues. The J segment lost 5 bases and the V segment lost 9 bases, leaving 10 bases of the junction unmatched. CDR3 sequence (DNA): TGTGCCAGTAACCCCGGGACAGGGTGGACCGGGGAGCTGTTTTTT. Protein: CASNPGTGWTGELFF.

The chain carries TRBV28 and TRBJ1-2; D gene unclear. This CDR3 is 14 amino acids long. The V gene lost 2 bases and the J gene lost 4 bases, with 11 bases spanning the gap. Germline V lookup: CDR1 MDHEN, CDR2 SYDVKM. DNA of the CDR3: TGTGCCAGCAGTTTACCTGGACGGCTCTATGGCTACACCTTC. Translating it yields CASSLPGRLYGYTF.

The genes are TRBV4-3 and TRBJ1-2; TRBD1 agrees at 7 bases. CDR3 length: 15 amino acids. The trim removed 3 bases at V and 2 bases at J, leaving 6 bases unmatched. The V gene's germline CDR1 is LGHNA and CDR2 YSLEER. CDR3 in DNA: TGCGCCAGCAGCCATGGGACAGCTCCAAACTATGGCTACACCTTC. This encodes CASSHGTAPNYGYTF.

The chain is built from TRBV18 and TRBJ2-7; weak D call: TRBD1 (5 bases). Germline V gene sequence: CDR1 KGHSH, CDR2 LQKENI. The CDR3 has 14 amino acids. The V end was cut by 3 bases, the J end by 7 bases, with 16 bases between. DNA for the CDR3: TGTGCCAGCTCACCGGGCACACCAGGGCTAGAGCAGTACTTC. It specifies CASSPGTPGLEQYF.

Only one count was recorded for this clone. The chain joins TRBV2 to TRBJ2-3; 8 nucleotides line up with TRBD1. Trimming took 6 bases from V and 6 from J; bases not matched to a gene: 11. The CDR3 is made up of 15 amino acids. CDR1 SNHLY and CDR2 FYNNEI come from the germline V gene. Here the CDR3 reads CASRIRTGPGDTQYF. DNA of the CDR3: TGTGCCAGCAGGATCCGGACAGGGCCCGGGGATACGCAGTATTTT.

The chain is built from TRBV27 and TRBJ1-5, with TRBD1 matching over 7 bases. From germline, CDR1 is MNHEY and CDR2 SMNVEV (reference sequence). The CDR3 is made up of 15 amino acids. After removal of 5 bases from V and 2 bases from J, the junction contained 6 bases not matched to a gene. CDR3 nucleotides: TGTGCCAGCAGTGGGGACAGCCTCGGCAATCAGCCCCAGCATTTT. Translation gives CASSGDSLGNQPQHF.

V gene TRBV6-1 combines with J gene TRBJ1-2; D unresolved. The ends were cut back, 3 bases at V and 8 bases at J, with 16 bases in the middle. The germline gives CDR1 MNHNS, CDR2 SASEGT. This CDR3 region has 14 residues. The CDR3 sequence: CASSEDLSRMGYTF. CDR3 DNA: TGTGCCAGCAGTGAGGACCTCAGTCGGATGGGCTACACCTTC.

This chain links TRBV18 with TRBJ2-1, with unresolved D. Germline loops: CDR1 KGHSH, CDR2 LQKENI. The CDR3 loop spans 17 amino acids. V was clipped by 0 bases and J by 3 bases, with 15 bases between them. The CDR3 loop reads CASSPPGSASIYNEQFF. CDR3 sequence (DNA): TGTGCCAGCTCACCACCGGGGTCTGCGTCAATCTACAATGAGCAGTTCTTC. The entire variable domain, with the rest obtained from reference TRBV18 and TRBJ2-1, is as follows: NAGVMQNPRHLVRRRGQEARLRCSPMKGHSHVYWYRQLPEEGLKFMVYLQKENIIDESGMPKERFSAEFPKEGPSILRIQQVVRGDSAAYFCASSPPGSASIYNEQFFGPGTRLTVL.

This chain joins TRBV5-4 and TRBJ1-5; a possible D gene is TRBD1 (6 bases). The V gene lost 1 base and the J gene lost 4 bases, with 15 bases spanning the gap. Germline CDR1 reads SGHNT; CDR2 reads YYREEE (reference sequence). The CDR3 has 16 amino acids. For the CDR3, the DNA is TGTGCCAGCAGCTTGTCCCCCGGGACAAATAATCAGCCCCAGCATTTT. It is translated as CASSLSPGTNNQPQHF.

The V call is TRBV7-2, the J call TRBJ1-6; TRBD1 aligns across 8 bases. J lost 14 bases, V lost 5 bases, and 11 bases had no gene match. CDR1 SGHTA and CDR2 FQGNSA come from the germline V gene. The CDR3 is 14 amino acids. The CDR3 bases are TGTGCCAGCAGCCTCCAAACAGGGGGGGAAACCCTCCACTTT. It yields the protein CASSLQTGGETLHF.

The V and J genes are TRBV28 and TRBJ2-2; TRBD1 matches 7 bases. Germline values: CDR1 MDHEN, CDR2 SYDVKM. CDR3 length equals 14 residues. After removal of 5 bases from V and 7 bases from J, the junction contained 7 bases not matched to a gene. CDR3 bases: TGTGCCAGCAGTGTTAACAGGGGCATCGGGGAGCTGTTTTTT. Encoded protein: CASSVNRGIGELFF.

V is TRBV18 and J is TRBJ1-5; the D is unclear. The CDR3 runs 13 residues. V was cut by 3 bases and J by 3 bases, with 6 bases left in between. CDR1 KGHSH and CDR2 LQKENI come from the germline V gene. This CDR3 is CASSPGYNQPQHF. DNA for the CDR3: TGTGCCAGCTCACCCGGGTACAATCAGCCCCAGCATTTT.

The rearrangement joins TRBV19 to TRBJ2-1; D not certain. The V gene's germline CDR1 is LNHDA and CDR2 SQIVND (reference sequence). V gave up 11 bases and J gave up 6 bases, with 17 bases separating them. CDR3 length: 13 amino acids. CDR3 DNA sequence: TGTGCCGCCTCAGGTTCCCCATTCAATGAGCAGTTCTTC. Its protein is CAASGSPFNEQFF.

V gene TRBV3-1 (or the pseudogene TRBV3-2) combines with J gene TRBJ1-2; 7 bases line up with TRBD1. This CDR3 has 15 residues. Germline V gene data show CDR1 as LGHDT and CDR2 as YNNKEL (reference sequence). With V trimmed by 3 bases and J by 2 bases, 6 bases remained unmatched. CDR3 loop: CASSQATGSNYGYTF. DNA for the CDR3: TGTGCCAGCAGCCAGGCGACAGGGTCAAACTATGGCTACACCTTC.

V and J are TRBV19 and TRBJ1-5; 9 positions match TRBD1. V dropped 7 bases and J dropped 0; count of bases not matched to a gene: 7. The germline CDR1 and CDR2 sequences are LNHDA and SQIVND (reference sequence). The CDR3 covers 16 residues. Here the CDR3 reads CASNLGQGFSNQPQHF. CDR3 coding DNA: TGTGCCAGTAACCTGGGACAGGGATTTAGCAATCAGCCCCAGCATTTT.

The chain joins TRBV5-1 to TRBJ2-5; 7 nucleotides line up with TRBD1. The CDR3 runs to 14 residues. Germline loops: CDR1 SGHRS, CDR2 YFSETQ. Trimming removed 2 bases from V and 3 bases from J; junction bases left unmatched: 4. This CDR3 is CASSFGTAKETQYF. In DNA, the CDR3 is TGCGCCAGCAGCTTCGGGACAGCCAAAGAGACCCAGTACTTC.

The chain employs TRBV7-2 and TRBJ2-3; D remains ambiguous. Germline loops: CDR1 SGHTA, CDR2 FQGNSA. Between the trimmed V and J ends, which lost 7 bases and 5 bases, there was a span of 25 bases. The CDR3 is 17 residues long. CDR3 nucleotide sequence: TGTGCCAGCACCCTTAGTAGCCAGACCAAGTGGGAAGATACGCAGTATTTT. Translating gives CASTLSSQTKWEDTQYF.

The chain links TRBV5-6 to TRBJ1-6, with no clear D. The V end lost 4 bases, the J end lost 9 bases, and 17 bases lay between the germline ends. Germline CDR1 reads SGHDT; CDR2 reads YYEEEE. The CDR3 runs 15 residues. The CDR3 nucleotides are TGTGCCAGCAGCCTGGGTACAGTCATCACTTCACCCCTCCACTTT. Protein sequence: CASSLGTVITSPLHF. Filled out from reference TRBV5-6 and TRBJ1-6, the complete variable domain reads DAGVTQSPTHLIKTRGQQVTLRCSPKSGHDTVSWYQQALGQGPQFIFQYYEEEERQRGNFPDRFSGHQFPNYSSELNVNALLLGDSALYLCASSLGTVITSPLHFGNGTRLTVT.

The rearrangement uses TRBV7-2 and TRBJ2-3; TRBD2 might be the D (5 bases). The CDR3 is 15 amino acids. Trimming pared 2 bases from V and 3 bases from J, leaving 12 bases between. Germline assignment: CDR1 SGHTA and CDR2 FQGNSA. The CDR3, as DNA: TGTGCCAGCAGCTTACCGGGAAGTATAACAGATACGCAGTATTTT. This translates into CASSLPGSITDTQYF.

The J gene is TRBJ1-1, the V gene TRBV21-1; TRBD1, the table's D call, was not compared with the DNA. TRBV21-1 is a recognized pseudogene. This CDR3 contains 16 residues. The CDR3 sequence: CASSKVIKGQGTEAFF. CDR3 coding DNA: TGTGCCAGCAGCAAAGTAATAAAGGGCCAGGGCACTGAAGCTTTCTTT.

This sequence joins TRBV24-1 and TRBJ1-2; unclear D gene. CDR1 is KGHDR and CDR2 is SFDVKD in the germline V gene. CDR3 length equals 14 residues. V dropped 4 bases and J dropped 4 bases, with 12 bases sitting between them. In DNA form, the CDR3 reads TGTGCCACCAGTGACACACTCAGCGGCTATGGCTACACCTTC. The encoded protein is CATSDTLSGYGYTF.

This chain connects TRBV6-2 or TRBV6-3 to TRBJ1-1, with a weak D call TRBD1 (6 bases). The germline V gene encodes CDR1 MNHEY and CDR2 SVGEGT. The CDR3 is 13 residues long. The V and J ends lost 1 base and 10 bases respectively, with 13 bases between them. The DNA of the CDR3 is TGTGCCAGCAGTTACTTGGGGGGGCGTCGAGCTTTCTTT. Translation gives CASSYLGGRRAFF.

This chain links TRBV7-9 with TRBJ2-1; no reliable D call. Trimming removed 1 base at V and 8 bases at J, with 12 bases between. The CDR3 has 14 residues. Germline V gene data show CDR1 as SEHNR and CDR2 as FQNEAQ (reference sequence). CDR3 amino acids: CASSLDIPVDEQFF. CDR3 in DNA: TGTGCCAGCAGCTTAGATATACCAGTGGATGAGCAGTTCTTC.

V usage is TRBV24-1 and J usage is TRBJ1-1; the D gene is possibly TRBD1 (6 bases). CDR1 is KGHDR and CDR2 is SFDVKD in the germline V gene. This CDR3 is built from 15 residues. The ends were cut back, 7 bases at V and 0 bases at J, with 14 bases in the middle. The CDR3 nucleotides are TGTGCCACCAGAGCACAGGGAGGGCTGAACACTGAAGCTTTCTTT. Its protein product is CATRAQGGLNTEAFF.

This clone was seen once. The chain recombines TRBV5-4 with TRBJ2-7; the match to TRBD1 covers 7 bases. The germline V gene encodes CDR1 SGHNT and CDR2 YYREEE (reference sequence). Unmatched junction bases numbered 5, after V lost 0 bases and J lost 2 bases. There are 15 residues in the CDR3. CDR3 sequence: CASSLAPQGAYEQYF. CDR3 in DNA: TGTGCCAGCAGCTTGGCCCCGCAGGGGGCCTACGAGCAGTACTTC.